A single sample is the source of the 15 T cell receptor beta chains below, sequenced in a study of blood T cell repertoires in COVID-19. This table comes from immunoSEQ multiplex PCR, and its TCRdb copy is limited to in-frame clones, with some not included. The data contain fewer than 250,000 clones, about 86% of them singletons. The sequencing input was peripheral blood. Every receptor here comes from a man aged 50-60 years with active or convalescent COVID-19.

This rearrangement joins TRBV30 to TRBJ2-1; D is possibly TRBD2 (6 bases). This CDR3 has 15 residues. Germline-derived CDR1 and CDR2 are GTSNPN and SVGIG (reference sequence). V gave up 3 bases and J gave up 10 bases, with 22 bases separating them. CDR3 in DNA: TGTGCCTGGAGAACCCTGCGGGGTACCCTCAACGAGCAGTTCTTC. This gives the protein CAWRTLRGTLNEQFF.

The rearrangement links TRBV5-6 to TRBJ2-3; possibly TRBD1 for D (6 bases). This CDR3 spans 12 amino acids. CDR1 SGHDT and CDR2 YYEEEE come from the germline V gene. Trimming cost V 4 bases and J 7 bases, with 10 bases left between them. The CDR3: CASSAGENTQYF. In nucleotides, the CDR3 is TGTGCCAGCAGCGCAGGGGAAAATACGCAGTATTTT.

This CDR3 reads CASSFTGPGELFF. In DNA form, the CDR3 reads TGTGCCAGCAGTTTTACAGGGCCCGGGGAGCTGTTTTTT. This chain uses TRBV12-3 or TRBV12-4 with TRBJ2-2, with D possibly matching TRBD1 (6 bases). The CDR3 loop spans 13 amino acids. V lost 3 bases, J lost 6 bases, and 8 bases lay in between.

The genes are TRBV4-1 and TRBJ1-2, with TRBD1 identical over 7 bases. Germline CDR1 MGHRA, CDR2 YSYEKL. CDR3 length: 13 residues. Trimming cost V 3 bases and J 6 bases; bases outside gene matches: 4. The CDR3 bases are TGCGCCAGCAGCCACGACAGGGCAAATGGCTACACCTTC. Encoded protein: CASSHDRANGYTF.

The rearrangement links TRBV6-5 to TRBJ2-7, with TRBD2 identical over 7 bases. Germline V lookup: CDR1 MNHEY, CDR2 SVGAGI. V lost 3 bases and J lost 0; bases outside the gene matches: 5. The CDR3 sequence is 15 residues long. The DNA of the CDR3 is TGTGCCAGCAGTTATTGGGGGGGGGACTCCTACGAGCAGTACTTC. Amino acids: CASSYWGGDSYEQYF.

This chain joins TRBV27 and TRBJ2-7; 7 nucleotides match TRBD1. The CDR3 covers 14 residues. Germline V lookup: CDR1 MNHEY, CDR2 SMNVEV (reference sequence). V lost 5 bases, J lost 2 bases, and 6 bases stayed unmatched. The CDR3 reads CASSPLGQAYEQYF. As DNA, the CDR3 is TGTGCCAGCAGTCCCCTCGGACAGGCCTACGAGCAGTACTTC.

V gene TRBV19 combines with J gene TRBJ2-5; 9 bases map to TRBD1. After removal of 7 bases from V and 2 bases from J, the junction contained 11 bases not matched to a gene. This CDR3 region has 16 residues. Germline lookup yields CDR1 LNHDA and CDR2 SQIVND (reference sequence). This CDR3 reads CASTLSPGTGQETQYF. The CDR3 coding sequence is TGTGCCAGTACCCTATCGCCCGGGACAGGGCAAGAGACCCAGTACTTC.

DNA of the CDR3: TGTGCCAGCAGTTACGAGGAGGGGGGGTTACAAGAGACCCAGTACTTC. Amino acids: CASSYEEGGLQETQYF. This chain joins TRBV6-5 and TRBJ2-5; TRBD2 might be the D (7 bases). The V end lost 2 bases, the J end lost 2 bases, and 15 bases lay between the germline ends. CDR1 and CDR2 from the germline V gene are MNHEY and SVGAGI. CDR3 length equals 16 residues.

This clone turned up a few times. This chain joins TRBV27 and TRBJ1-4, with TRBD1 matching over 9 bases. The ends lost 7 bases at V and 13 bases at J; junction bases unmatched: 13. The germline V gene encodes CDR1 MNHEY and CDR2 SMNVEV (reference sequence). The CDR3 contains 14 residues. As DNA, the CDR3 is TGTGCCAGCAAACCTGGGACAGGGAGGCGAAGACTGTTTTTT. It codes for CASKPGTGRRRLFF.

The chain carries TRBV6-6 and TRBJ1-5; no firm D call. This CDR3 region has 12 residues. The germline V and J ends were trimmed by 8 bases and 0 bases, with 5 bases remaining between them. Per the germline V gene, CDR1 is MNHNY and CDR2 is SVGAGI (reference sequence). CDR3 nucleotides: TGTGCCAGCGAGGGTAGCAATCAGCCCCAGCATTTT. This gives the protein CASEGSNQPQHF.

V is TRBV5-6 and J is TRBJ2-3; TRBD1 matches 8 bases. Per the germline V gene, CDR1 is SGHDT and CDR2 is YYEEEE. V dropped 4 bases and J dropped 0; count of bases not matched to a gene: 7. The length of the CDR3 is 16 residues. The CDR3 sequence is CASSTRGLTSTDTQYF. The CDR3 region has the DNA TGTGCCAGCAGCACCAGGGGGCTTACTAGCACAGATACGCAGTATTTT.

The chain is built from TRBV6-5 and TRBJ1-2, with 8 bases lining up with TRBD1. The germline gives CDR1 MNHEY, CDR2 SVGAGI. V lost 5 bases to trimming and J lost 6 bases; unmatched junction nucleotides: 8. This CDR3 is built from 14 residues. DNA for the CDR3: TGTGCCAGCAGTCCCCGACAGGGGAAGGATGGCTACACCTTC. Translation gives CASSPRQGKDGYTF.

This clone was counted ten times or more. The chain combines TRBV30 with TRBJ1-3; 9 bases are a match to TRBD1. The CDR3 extends over 14 amino acids. Trimming cost V 2 bases and J 11 bases; bases outside gene matches: 10. Germline CDR1 is GTSNPN and CDR2 is SVGIG (reference sequence). The CDR3 DNA follows: TGTGCCTGGAGTCCCGGGACAGGGTTAGAAGCCATATATTTT. It yields the protein CAWSPGTGLEAIYF.

The chain employs TRBV9 and TRBJ1-2; D gene uncertain. V was cut by 0 bases and J by 0 bases, with 9 bases left in between. This CDR3 has 15 residues. Germline V gene data show CDR1 as SGDLS and CDR2 as YYNGEE. The CDR3 coding sequence is TGTGCCAGCAGCGTAGACCGGGAATCTAACTATGGCTACACCTTC. It encodes CASSVDRESNYGYTF. The full variable domain, rest sourced from reference TRBV9 and TRBJ1-2, is DSGVTQTPKHLITATGQRVTLRCSPRSGDLSVYWYQQSLDQGLQFLIQYYNGEERAKGNILERFSAQQFPDLHSELNLSSLELGDSALYFCASSVDRESNYGYTFGSGTRLTVV.

A single count supports this clone. This chain connects TRBV15 to TRBJ2-6, with D uncertain. From germline, CDR1 is LNHNV and CDR2 YYDKDF (reference sequence). The CDR3 is made up of 15 amino acids. V was pared by 0 bases and J by 0 bases, with 3 bases between. The CDR3 is CATSRDRSGANVLTF. CDR3 nucleotides: TGTGCCACCAGCAGAGACCGCTCTGGGGCCAACGTCCTGACTTTC. The full variable domain, rest sourced from reference TRBV15 and TRBJ2-6, is DAMVIQNPRYQVTQFGKPVTLSCSQTLNHNVMYWYQQKSSQAPKLLFHYYDKDFNNEADTPDNFQSRRPNTSFCFLDIRSPGLGDTAMYLCATSRDRSGANVLTFGAGSRLTVL.